Listed below are T cell receptor beta chains from one sample, sequenced in a study of early T cells in non-severe SARS-CoV-2 infection. TCRdb redid the calling of the 5' RACE reads with MiXCR, one entry per CDR3 protein. The repertoire holds tens of thousands of distinct CDR3 sequences, with around 6.5% as singletons. Sequenced material: whole blood, taken at baseline. Receptor source: an adult who was a healthcare worker with PCR-confirmed SARS-CoV-2 infection or an uninfected control (not recorded which). Each CDR3 is given with its conserved first and last residue. The D gene is left open where the match is weak. Clone size is not always given. Where it is, it says once, few, many or a class for expanded clones.

D	V	length	J	size	DNA	CDR3
TRBD2	TRBV20-1	15	TRBJ2-7	many	TGCAGTGCTTCTCTAATGACTAGCGGGGCCTACGAGCAGTACTTC	CSASLMTSGAYEQYF
-	TRBV7-6	15	TRBJ2-1	many	TGTGCCAGCAGCTTAGGGAGGGGGATAGGCAATGAGCAGTTCTTC	CASSLGRGIGNEQFF
TRBD2	TRBV7-9	17	TRBJ2-1	-	TGTGCCAGCAGCTTAAAACTAGCGGGAGGTGTACACAATGAGCAGTTCTTC	CASSLKLAGGVHNEQFF
-	TRBV5-1	15	TRBJ2-1	many	TGCGCCAGCAGCTTGGCCGGTCCCCCCTACAATGAGCAGTTCTTC	CASSLAGPPYNEQFF
-	TRBV5-1	13	TRBJ1-1	-	TGCGCCAGCAACCCGCAGGGGTTTGACGAAGCTTTCTTT	CASNPQGFDEAFF
TRBD1	TRBV7-6	15	TRBJ2-7	many	TGTGCCAGCAGCGCACAGGGGGCGTTTTCCTACGAGCAGTACTTC	CASSAQGAFSYEQYF
TRBD2	TRBV6-5	14	TRBJ2-5	many	TGTGCCAGCAGCTTAGCGGGAGGCTGGGAGACCCAGTACTTC	CASSLAGGWETQYF
-	TRBV7-9	15	TRBJ2-5	few	TGTGCCAGCAGCCCGCCGCGTGGAAGCCAAGAGACCCAGTACTTC	CASSPPRGSQETQYF
-	TRBV4-2	16	TRBJ2-2	many	TGTGCCAGCAGCCAAGATCGGTCGAGGGTCACCGGGGAGCTGTTTTTT	CASSQDRSRVTGELFF
-	TRBV7-2	12	TRBJ2-3	many	TGTGCCAGCAGCTTAAGCAGGGAGACGCAGTATTTT	CASSLSRETQYF
-	TRBV11-3	20	TRBJ2-4	-	TGTGCCAGCAGCTTACTTTCGGCTTTCCAGTTAGACTCGGCCAAAAACATTCAGTACTTC	CASSLLSAFQLDSAKNIQYF
TRBD2	TRBV19	12	TRBJ2-1	many	TGTGCCAGTAGGTCCGGGACTACGAGACCGTTCTTC	CASRSGTTRPFF
-	TRBV28	13	TRBJ1-5	once	TGTGCCGGCGCGACCACCAGCTGGGGGCCCCAGCATTTT	CAGATTSWGPQHF
TRBD2	TRBV28	16	TRBJ2-7	-	TGTGCCAGCAGTTCCCAAGGAAGCGGGAGGCCCCACGAGCAGTACTTC	CASSSQGSGRPHEQYF
-	TRBV5-1	13	TRBJ1-2	many	TGCGCCAGCAGCGACGGGACCTACTATGGCTACACCTTC	CASSDGTYYGYTF